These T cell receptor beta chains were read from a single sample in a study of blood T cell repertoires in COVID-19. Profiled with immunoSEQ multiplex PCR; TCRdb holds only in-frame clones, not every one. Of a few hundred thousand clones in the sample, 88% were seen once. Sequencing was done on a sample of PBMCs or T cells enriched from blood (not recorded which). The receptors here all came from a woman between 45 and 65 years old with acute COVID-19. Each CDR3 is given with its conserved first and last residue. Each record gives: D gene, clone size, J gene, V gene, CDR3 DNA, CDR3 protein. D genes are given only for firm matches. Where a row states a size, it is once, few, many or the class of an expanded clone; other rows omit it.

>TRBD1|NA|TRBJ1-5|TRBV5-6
TGTGCCAGCAGCTACACAGGGGGATATAGCAATCAGCCCCAGCATTTT
CASSYTGGYSNQPQHF
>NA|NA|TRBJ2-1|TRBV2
TGTGCCAGCAGCCGGGGCTCCTACAATGAGCAGTTCTTC
CASSRGSYNEQFF
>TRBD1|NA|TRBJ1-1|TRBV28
TGTGCCAGCAGCCTAGGACAGGGAAGGGCTTTCTTT
CASSLGQGRAFF
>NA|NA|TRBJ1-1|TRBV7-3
TGTGCCAGCAGTTTGGACAGGAACACTGAAGCTTTCTTT
CASSLDRNTEAFF
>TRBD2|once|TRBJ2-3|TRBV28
TGTGCCAGCAGTCCCCGGGGGGGGGATACGCAGTATTTT
CASSPRGGDTQYF
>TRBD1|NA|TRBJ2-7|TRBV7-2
TGTGCCAGCAGCGCGCGGACAGGGGCCTCCTACGAGCAGTACTTC
CASSARTGASYEQYF
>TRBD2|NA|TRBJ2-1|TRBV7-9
TGTGCCAGCAGCGCCAAGATACTAGCGGGACTCGGCAATGAGCAGTTCTTC
CASSAKILAGLGNEQFF
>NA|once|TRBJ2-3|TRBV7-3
TGTGCCAGCAGCTTATGGCGGTGTAGGAGGACCGATACGCAGTATTTT
CASSLWRCRRTDTQYF
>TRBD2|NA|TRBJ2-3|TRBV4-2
TGTGCCAGCAGCCAAGGGAATAGCGGGGGTTTCACAGATACGCAGTATTTT
CASSQGNSGGFTDTQYF
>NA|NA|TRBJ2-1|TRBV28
TGTGCCAGCATCTCGGGGAGCATGGGCAATGAGCAGTTCTTC
CASISGSMGNEQFF
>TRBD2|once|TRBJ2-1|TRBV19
TGTGCCAGTAGTTTGGGACTAGCGGGAGTCGAGCAGTTCTTC
CASSLGLAGVEQFF
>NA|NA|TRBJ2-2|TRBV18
TGTGCCAGCTCACCACGGGGGCCGAACACCGGGGAGCTGTTTTTT
CASSPRGPNTGELFF
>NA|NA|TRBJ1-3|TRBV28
TGTGCCAGCAGTTTACGAGGATTTGTTGAGGGGGCTGGAAACACCATATATTTT
CASSLRGFVEGAGNTIYF
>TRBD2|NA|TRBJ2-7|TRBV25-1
TGTGCCAGCAGTGGCGTAGCTAGCGGGAGCTCCTACGAGCAGTACTTC
CASSGVASGSSYEQYF
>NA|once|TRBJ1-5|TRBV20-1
TGCAGTGCTAGTGGGGGGCATCAGCCCCAGCATTTT
CSASGGHQPQHF
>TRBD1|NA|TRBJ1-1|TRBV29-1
TGCAGCGTCACAGGGGGCAACACTGAAGCTTTCTTT
CSVTGGNTEAFF
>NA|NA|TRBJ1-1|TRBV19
TGTGCCAGTAGTCATCTGCCCGTCGCGGGGGGAGACACTGAAGCTTTCTTT
CASSHLPVAGGDTEAFF
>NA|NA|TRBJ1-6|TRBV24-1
TGTGCCACCAGTGGCGGCAGCGCAAAGGCTTCGAATTCACCCCTCCACTTT
CATSGGSAKASNSPLHF
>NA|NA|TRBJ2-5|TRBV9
TGTGCCAGCAGCGTAGACGGGGGAAAGACCCAGTACTTC
CASSVDGGKTQYF
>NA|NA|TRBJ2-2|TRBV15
TGTGCCACCAGCAGAGATCTTGCCGGGGAGCTGTTTTTT
CATSRDLAGELFF
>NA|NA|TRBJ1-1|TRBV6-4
TGTGCCAGCAGTGTGGACATCCATGGCACTGAAGCTTTCTTT
CASSVDIHGTEAFF
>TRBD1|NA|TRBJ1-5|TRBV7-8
TGTGCCAGCAGCCCGATAGGGACAGACAGCAATCAGCCCCAGCATTTT
CASSPIGTDSNQPQHF
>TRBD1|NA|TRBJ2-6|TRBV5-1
TGCGCCAGCAGCCCAGACCCGGGACAGTCCTCTGGGGCCAACGTCCTGACTTTC
CASSPDPGQSSGANVLTF
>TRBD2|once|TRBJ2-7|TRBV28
TGTGCCAGCATAGGGACTAGCGGGATCTACGAGCAGTACTTC
CASIGTSGIYEQYF
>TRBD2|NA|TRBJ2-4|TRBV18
TGTGCCAGCTCCCAAAGGACAGTGACCGGGAGGGCTCTAGCCAAAAACATTCAGTACTTC
CASSQRTVTGRALAKNIQYF
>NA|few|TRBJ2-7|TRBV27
TGTGCCAGCAGTTTATCGGCGGGCGGAATTCAATACGAGCAGTACTTC
CASSLSAGGIQYEQYF
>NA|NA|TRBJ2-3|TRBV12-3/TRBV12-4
TGTGCCAGCAGGTCCAGGGCAGATACGCAGTATTTT
CASRSRADTQYF
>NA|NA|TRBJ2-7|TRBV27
TGTGCCAGCAGCTACGGCACAGGGTTGAGCTCCTACGAGCAGTACTTC
CASSYGTGLSSYEQYF
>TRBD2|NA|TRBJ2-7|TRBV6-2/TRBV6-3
TGTGCCAGCAGTCTATCACTAGCGGGAGGCACTGACTACGAGCAGTACTTC
CASSLSLAGGTDYEQYF
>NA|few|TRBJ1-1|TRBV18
TGTGCCAGCTCACCATTACAGGGATACACTGAAGCTTTCTTT
CASSPLQGYTEAFF
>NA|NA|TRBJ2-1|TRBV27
TGTGCCAGCAGTTCCCGCGCGACAGGATACAATGAGCAGTTCTTC
CASSSRATGYNEQFF
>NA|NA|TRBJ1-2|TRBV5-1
TGCGCCAGCAGCCCCTTTGGGGGGAACTATGGCTACACCTTC
CASSPFGGNYGYTF
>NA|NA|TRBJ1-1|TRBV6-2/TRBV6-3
TGTGCCAGCAGTTACTCGAAGCGCGTTGACACTGAAGCTTTCTTT
CASSYSKRVDTEAFF
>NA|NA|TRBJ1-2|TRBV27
TGTGCCAGCAGTTTATTCGCCAGGGCTAACTATGGCTACACCTTC
CASSLFARANYGYTF
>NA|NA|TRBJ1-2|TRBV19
TGTGCCAGTAGTATGACAGCTTATGGCTACACCTTC
CASSMTAYGYTF
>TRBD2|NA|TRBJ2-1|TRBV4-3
TGCGCCAGCAGCCAAGGCGAGGGACTAGCCTCCTACAATGAGCAGTTCTTC
CASSQGEGLASYNEQFF
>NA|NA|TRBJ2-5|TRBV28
TGTGCCAGCAGTTCTAGCTTCGAGACCCAGTACTTC
CASSSSFETQYF
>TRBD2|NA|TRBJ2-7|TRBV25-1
TGTGCCAGCAGTGAATTCGGGGCTAGCGGGAGCTACGAGCAGTACTTC
CASSEFGASGSYEQYF
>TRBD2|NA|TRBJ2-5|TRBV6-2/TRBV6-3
TGTGCCAGCAGTGTTCTAGCGGGAGGCGGAGAGACCCAGTACTTC
CASSVLAGGGETQYF
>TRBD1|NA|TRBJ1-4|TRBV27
TGTGCCAGCAGGCCGCAGGGGGCAAGCGAAAAACTGTTTTTT
CASRPQGASEKLFF
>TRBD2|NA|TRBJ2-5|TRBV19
TGTGCCAGTAGTACGGGACTAGTAGAGACCCAGTACTTC
CASSTGLVETQYF
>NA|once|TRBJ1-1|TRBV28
TGTGCCAGCAGTTCCCTAGGGGCGGTGAACACTGAAGCTTTCTTT
CASSSLGAVNTEAFF
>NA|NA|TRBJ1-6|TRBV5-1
TGCGCCAGCAGCTTGGTCGGGTCTTTCTCTTATAATTCACCCCTCCACTTT
CASSLVGSFSYNSPLHF
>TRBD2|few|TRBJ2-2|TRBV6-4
TGTGCCAGCAGTGACCTCTCGGGAGGCGACACCGGGGAGCTGTTTTTT
CASSDLSGGDTGELFF
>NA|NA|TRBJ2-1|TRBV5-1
TGCGCCAGCAGCTTAGGGGGACCCTACAATGAGCAGTTCTTC
CASSLGGPYNEQFF
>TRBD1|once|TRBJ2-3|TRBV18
TGTGCCAGCTCACCACCGGAGACAGGGGGCACAGATACGCAGTATTTT
CASSPPETGGTDTQYF
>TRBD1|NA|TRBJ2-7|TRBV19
TGTGCCAGTAAAGTGGACGGGACAGGCGCGGGGTACGAGCAGTACTTC
CASKVDGTGAGYEQYF
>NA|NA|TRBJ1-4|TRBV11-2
TGTGCCAGCAGCTTAGTTGAGGAAAAACTGTTTTTT
CASSLVEEKLFF
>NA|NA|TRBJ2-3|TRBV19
TGTGCCAGTAGGGTAAAAGGAGACACAGATACGCAGTATTTT
CASRVKGDTDTQYF
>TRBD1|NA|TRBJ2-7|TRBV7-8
TGTGCCAGCAGCCCGTACACCGGGACAGGTGGCGAGCAGTACTTC
CASSPYTGTGGEQYF
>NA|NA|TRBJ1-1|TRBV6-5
TGTGCCAGCAGCTCGACAGCGAACACTGAAGCTTTCTTT
CASSSTANTEAFF